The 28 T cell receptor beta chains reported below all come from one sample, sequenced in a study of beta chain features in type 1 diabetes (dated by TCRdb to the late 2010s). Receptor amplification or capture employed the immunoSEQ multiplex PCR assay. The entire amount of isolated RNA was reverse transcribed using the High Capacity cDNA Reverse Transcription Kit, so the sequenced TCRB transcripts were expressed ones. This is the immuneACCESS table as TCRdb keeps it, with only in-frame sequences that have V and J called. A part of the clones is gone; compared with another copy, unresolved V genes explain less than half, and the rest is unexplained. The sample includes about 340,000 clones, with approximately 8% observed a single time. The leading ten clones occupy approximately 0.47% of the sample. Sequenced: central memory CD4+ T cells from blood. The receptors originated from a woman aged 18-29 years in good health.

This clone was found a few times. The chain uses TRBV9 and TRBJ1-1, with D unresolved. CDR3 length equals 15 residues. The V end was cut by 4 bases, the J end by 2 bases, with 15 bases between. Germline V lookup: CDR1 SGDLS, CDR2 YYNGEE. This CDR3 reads CASSPHGRANTEAFF. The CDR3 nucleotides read TGTGCCAGCAGCCCTCATGGACGGGCCAACACTGAAGCTTTCTTT.

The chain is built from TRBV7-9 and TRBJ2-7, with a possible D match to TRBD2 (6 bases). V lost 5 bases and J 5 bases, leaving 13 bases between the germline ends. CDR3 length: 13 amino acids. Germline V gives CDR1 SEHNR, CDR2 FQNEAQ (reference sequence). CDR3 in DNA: TGTGCCAGCAGCCGGGAGTATGGACACGAGCAGTACTTC. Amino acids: CASSREYGHEQYF.

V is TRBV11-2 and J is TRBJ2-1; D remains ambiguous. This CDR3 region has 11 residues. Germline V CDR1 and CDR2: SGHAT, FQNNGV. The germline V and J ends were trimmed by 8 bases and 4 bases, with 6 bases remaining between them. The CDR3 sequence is CASLLYNEQFF. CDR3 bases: TGTGCCAGCCTCCTTTACAATGAGCAGTTCTTC.

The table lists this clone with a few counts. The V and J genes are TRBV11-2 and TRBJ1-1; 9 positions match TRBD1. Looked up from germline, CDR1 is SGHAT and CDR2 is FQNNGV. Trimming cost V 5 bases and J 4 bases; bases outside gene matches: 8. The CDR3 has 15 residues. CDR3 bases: TGTGCCAGCAGCCGAAGGGACAGGGTAAGCACTGAAGCTTTCTTT. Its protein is CASSRRDRVSTEAFF.

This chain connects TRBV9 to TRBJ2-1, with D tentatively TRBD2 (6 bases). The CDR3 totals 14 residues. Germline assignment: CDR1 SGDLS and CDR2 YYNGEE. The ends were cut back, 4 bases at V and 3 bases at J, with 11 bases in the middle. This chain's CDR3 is CASSLASDYNEQFF. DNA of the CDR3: TGTGCCAGCAGCCTGGCTAGCGACTACAATGAGCAGTTCTTC.

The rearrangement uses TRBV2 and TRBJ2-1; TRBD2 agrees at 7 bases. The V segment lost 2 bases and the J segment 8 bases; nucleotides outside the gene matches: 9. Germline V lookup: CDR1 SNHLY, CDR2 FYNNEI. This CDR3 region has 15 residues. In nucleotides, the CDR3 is TGTGCCAGCAGTGAACGGGGGGTGATTAGGGATGAGCAGTTCTTC. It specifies CASSERGVIRDEQFF.

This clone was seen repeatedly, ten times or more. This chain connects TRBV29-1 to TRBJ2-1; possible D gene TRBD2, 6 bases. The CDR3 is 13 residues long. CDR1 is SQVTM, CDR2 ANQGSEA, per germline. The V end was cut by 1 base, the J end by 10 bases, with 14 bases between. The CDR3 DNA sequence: TGCAGCGTTGAAGTGAGTTGGGGGGACGAGCAGTTCTTC. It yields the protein CSVEVSWGDEQFF.

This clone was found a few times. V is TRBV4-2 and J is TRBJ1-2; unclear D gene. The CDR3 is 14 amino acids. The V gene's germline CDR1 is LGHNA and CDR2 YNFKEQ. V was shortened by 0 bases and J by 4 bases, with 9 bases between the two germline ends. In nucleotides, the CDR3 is TGTGCCAGCAGCCAAGATCGTAACAGCTATGGCTACACCTTC. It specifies CASSQDRNSYGYTF.

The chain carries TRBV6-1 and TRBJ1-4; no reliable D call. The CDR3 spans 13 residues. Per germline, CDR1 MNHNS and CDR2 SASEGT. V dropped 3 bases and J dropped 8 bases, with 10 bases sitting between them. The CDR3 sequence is CASSDHPREKLFF. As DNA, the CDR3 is TGTGCCAGCAGTGATCATCCAAGAGAAAAACTGTTTTTT.

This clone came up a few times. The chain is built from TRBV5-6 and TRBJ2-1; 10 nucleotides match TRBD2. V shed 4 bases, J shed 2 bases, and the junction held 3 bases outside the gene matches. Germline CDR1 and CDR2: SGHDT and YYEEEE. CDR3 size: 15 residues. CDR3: CASSAGLAAYNEQFF. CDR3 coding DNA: TGTGCCAGCAGCGCAGGACTAGCGGCCTACAATGAGCAGTTCTTC. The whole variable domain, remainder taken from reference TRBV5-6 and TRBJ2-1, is DAGVTQSPTHLIKTRGQQVTLRCSPKSGHDTVSWYQQALGQGPQFIFQYYEEEERQRGNFPDRFSGHQFPNYSSELNVNALLLGDSALYLCASSAGLAAYNEQFFGPGTRLTVL.

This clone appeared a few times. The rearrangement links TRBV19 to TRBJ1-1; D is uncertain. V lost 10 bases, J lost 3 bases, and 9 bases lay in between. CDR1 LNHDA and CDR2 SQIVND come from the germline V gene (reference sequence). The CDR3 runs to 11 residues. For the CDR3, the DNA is TGTGCCACCCAAGGGTACACTGAAGCTTTCTTT. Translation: CATQGYTEAFF.

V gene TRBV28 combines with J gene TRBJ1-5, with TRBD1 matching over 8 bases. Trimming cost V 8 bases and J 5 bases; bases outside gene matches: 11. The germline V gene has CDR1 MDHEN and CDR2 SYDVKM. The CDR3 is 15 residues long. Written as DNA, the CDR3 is TGTGCCAGCGTACCCGGGACAGGCCATGATCAGCCCCAGCATTTT. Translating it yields CASVPGTGHDQPQHF.

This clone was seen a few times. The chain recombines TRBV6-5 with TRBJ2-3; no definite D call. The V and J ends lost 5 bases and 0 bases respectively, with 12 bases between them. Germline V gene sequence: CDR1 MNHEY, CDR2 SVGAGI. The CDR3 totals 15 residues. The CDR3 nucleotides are TGTGCCAGCAGTCCGCAAGGATTTAGCACAGATACGCAGTATTTT. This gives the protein CASSPQGFSTDTQYF.

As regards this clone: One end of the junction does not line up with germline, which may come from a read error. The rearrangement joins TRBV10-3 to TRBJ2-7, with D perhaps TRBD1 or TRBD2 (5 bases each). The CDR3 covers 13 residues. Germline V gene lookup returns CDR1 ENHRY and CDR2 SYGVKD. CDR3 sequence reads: CASSPRGVEEQYF. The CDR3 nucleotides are TGTGCCAGCAGTCCGAGAGGGGTTGAGGAGCAGTACTTC.

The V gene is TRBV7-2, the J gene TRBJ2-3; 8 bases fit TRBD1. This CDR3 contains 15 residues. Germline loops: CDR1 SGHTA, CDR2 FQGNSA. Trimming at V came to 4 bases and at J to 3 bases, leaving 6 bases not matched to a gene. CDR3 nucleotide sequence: TGTGCCAGCAGCTCCCGACAGGGGTTAACAGATACGCAGTATTTT. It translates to CASSSRQGLTDTQYF.

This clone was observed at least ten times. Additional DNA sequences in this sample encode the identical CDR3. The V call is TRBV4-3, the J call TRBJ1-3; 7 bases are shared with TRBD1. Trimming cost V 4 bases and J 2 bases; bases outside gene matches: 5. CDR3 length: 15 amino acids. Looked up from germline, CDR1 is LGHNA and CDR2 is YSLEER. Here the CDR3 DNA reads TGCGCCAGCAGCCGAACAGGGGAAGCTGGAAACACCATATATTTT. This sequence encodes CASSRTGEAGNTIYF.

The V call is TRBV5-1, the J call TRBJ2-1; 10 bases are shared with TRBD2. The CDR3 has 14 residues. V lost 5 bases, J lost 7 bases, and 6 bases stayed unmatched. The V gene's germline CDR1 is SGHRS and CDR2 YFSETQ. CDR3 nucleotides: TGCGCCAGCAGGTCGACGGGACTAGCGAATGAGCAGTTCTTC. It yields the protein CASRSTGLANEQFF. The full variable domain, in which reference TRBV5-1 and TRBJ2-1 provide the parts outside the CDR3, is KAGVTQTPRYLIKTRGQQVTLSCSPISGHRSVSWYQQTPGQGLQFLFEYFSETQRNKGNFPGRFSGRQFSNSRSEMNVSTLELGDSALYLCASRSTGLANEQFFGPGTRLTVL.

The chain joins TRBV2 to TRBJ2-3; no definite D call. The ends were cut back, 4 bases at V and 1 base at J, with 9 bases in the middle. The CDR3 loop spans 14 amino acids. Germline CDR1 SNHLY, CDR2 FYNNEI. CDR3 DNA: TGTGCCAGCAGTGTTCGGGTGCGCACAGATACGCAGTATTTT. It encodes CASSVRVRTDTQYF. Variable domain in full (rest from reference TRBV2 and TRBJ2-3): EPEVTQTPSHQVTQMGQEVILRCVPISNHLYFYWYRQILGQKVEFLVSFYNNEISEKSEIFDDQFSVERPDGSNFTLKIRSTKLEDSAMYFCASSVRVRTDTQYFGPGTRLTVL.

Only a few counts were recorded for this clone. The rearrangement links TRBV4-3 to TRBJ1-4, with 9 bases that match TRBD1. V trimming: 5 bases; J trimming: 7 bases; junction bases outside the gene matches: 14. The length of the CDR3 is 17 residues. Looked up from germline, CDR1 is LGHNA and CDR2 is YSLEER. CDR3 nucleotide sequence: TGCGCCAGCAGCTCCACCACACCACAGGGGGCGGCTGAAAAACTGTTTTTT. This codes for CASSSTTPQGAAEKLFF.

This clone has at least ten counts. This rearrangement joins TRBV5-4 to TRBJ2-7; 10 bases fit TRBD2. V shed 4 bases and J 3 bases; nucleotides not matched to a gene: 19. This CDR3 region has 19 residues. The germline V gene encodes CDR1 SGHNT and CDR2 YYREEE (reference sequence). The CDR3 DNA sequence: TGTGCCAGCAGCCTGGACTCCTTAGCGGGAGGCTCCTCGTACTACGAGCAGTACTTC. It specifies CASSLDSLAGGSSYYEQYF.

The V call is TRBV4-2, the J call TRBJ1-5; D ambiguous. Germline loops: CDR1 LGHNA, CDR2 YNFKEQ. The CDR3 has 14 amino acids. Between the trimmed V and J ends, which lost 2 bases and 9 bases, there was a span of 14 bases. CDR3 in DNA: TGTGCCAGCAGCCAAATGGGCCCAGATCGGCCCCAGCATTTT. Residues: CASSQMGPDRPQHF.

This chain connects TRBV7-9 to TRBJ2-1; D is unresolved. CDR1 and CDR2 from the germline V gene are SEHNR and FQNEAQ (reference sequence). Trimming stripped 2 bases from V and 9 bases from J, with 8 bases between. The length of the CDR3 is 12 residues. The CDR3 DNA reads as TGTGCCAGCAGCTTAAGTCGGGCTGAGCAGTTCTTC. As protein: CASSLSRAEQFF.

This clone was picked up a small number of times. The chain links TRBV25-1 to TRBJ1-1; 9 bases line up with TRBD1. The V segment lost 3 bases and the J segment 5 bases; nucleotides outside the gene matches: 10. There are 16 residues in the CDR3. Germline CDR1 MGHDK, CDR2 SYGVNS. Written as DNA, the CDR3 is TGTGCCAGCAGTGAGTTAGAGACAGGGGGTGGTACTGAAGCTTTCTTT. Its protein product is CASSELETGGGTEAFF.

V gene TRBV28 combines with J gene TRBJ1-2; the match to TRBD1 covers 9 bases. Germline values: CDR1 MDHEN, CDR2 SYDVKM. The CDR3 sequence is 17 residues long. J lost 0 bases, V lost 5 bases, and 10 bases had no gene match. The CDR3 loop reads CASSPIGQGLSNYGYTF. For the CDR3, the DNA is TGTGCCAGCAGTCCCATTGGACAGGGGCTCTCTAACTATGGCTACACCTTC.

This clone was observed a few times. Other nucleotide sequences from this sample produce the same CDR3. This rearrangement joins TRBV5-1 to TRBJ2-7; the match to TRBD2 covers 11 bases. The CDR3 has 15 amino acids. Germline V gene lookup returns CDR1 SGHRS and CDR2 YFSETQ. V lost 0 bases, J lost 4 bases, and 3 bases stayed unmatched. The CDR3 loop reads CASSLEASGRYEQYF. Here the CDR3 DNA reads TGCGCCAGCAGCTTGGAAGCTAGCGGGAGGTACGAGCAGTACTTC.

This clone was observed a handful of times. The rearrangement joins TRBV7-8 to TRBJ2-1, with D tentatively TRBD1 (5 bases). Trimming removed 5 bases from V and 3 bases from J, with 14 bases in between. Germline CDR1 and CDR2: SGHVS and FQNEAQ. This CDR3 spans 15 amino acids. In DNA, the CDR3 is TGTGCCAGCAGCCCCTTGGACAAGAACTACAATGAGCAGTTCTTC. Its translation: CASSPLDKNYNEQFF.

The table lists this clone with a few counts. The CDR3 DNA sequence: TGCAGCGTTTCTGGACAGGGGTTAATGAACACTGAAGCTTTCTTT. As protein: CSVSGQGLMNTEAFF. The chain has TRBV29-1 and TRBJ1-1; 9 bases are shared with TRBD1. Germline V gives CDR1 SQVTM, CDR2 ANQGSEA. This CDR3 is built from 15 residues. Trimming removed 5 bases from V and 0 bases from J; junction bases left unmatched: 7.

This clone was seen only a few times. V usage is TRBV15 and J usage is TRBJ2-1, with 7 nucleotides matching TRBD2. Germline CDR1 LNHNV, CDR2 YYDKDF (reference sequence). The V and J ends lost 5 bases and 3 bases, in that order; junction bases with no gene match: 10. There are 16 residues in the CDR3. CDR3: CATSGRRAGDYNEQFF. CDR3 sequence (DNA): TGTGCCACCAGCGGCCGGCGGGCGGGAGACTACAATGAGCAGTTCTTC.